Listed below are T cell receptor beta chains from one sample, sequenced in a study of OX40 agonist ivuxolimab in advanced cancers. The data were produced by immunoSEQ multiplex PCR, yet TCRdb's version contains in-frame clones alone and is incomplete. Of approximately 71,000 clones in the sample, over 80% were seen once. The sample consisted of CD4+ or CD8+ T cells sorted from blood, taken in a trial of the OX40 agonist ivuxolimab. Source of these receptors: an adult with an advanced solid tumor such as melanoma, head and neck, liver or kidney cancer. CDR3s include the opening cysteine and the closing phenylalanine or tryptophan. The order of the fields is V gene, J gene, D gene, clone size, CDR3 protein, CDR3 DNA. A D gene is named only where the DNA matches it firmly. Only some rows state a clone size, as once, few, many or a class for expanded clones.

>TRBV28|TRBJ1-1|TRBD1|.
CASSLTGATMNTEAFF
TGTGCCAGCAGTTTGACAGGGGCTACTATGAACACTGAAGCTTTCTTT
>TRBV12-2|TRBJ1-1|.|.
CASRPRVRDLMNTEAFF
TGTGCAAGTCGCCCCCGCGTCCGGGACCTTATGAACACTGAAGCTTTCTTT
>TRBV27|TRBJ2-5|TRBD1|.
CASSGGQGGYQETQYF
TGTGCCAGCAGTGGGGGACAGGGGGGGTACCAAGAGACCCAGTACTTC
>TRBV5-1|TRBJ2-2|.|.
CASSLVQLSTGELFF
TGCGCCAGCAGCTTGGTCCAGTTGAGCACCGGGGAGCTGTTTTTT
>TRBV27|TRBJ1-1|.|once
CASSKPGWWGGTEAFF
TGTGCCAGCAGTAAGCCTGGATGGTGGGGGGGAACTGAAGCTTTCTTT
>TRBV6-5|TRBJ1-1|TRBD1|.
CASSYSTGEAFF
TGTGCCAGCAGTTACTCGACAGGGGAAGCTTTCTTT
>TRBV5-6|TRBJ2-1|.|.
CASSLWTSYNEQFF
TGTGCCAGCAGCTTATGGACTTCTTACAATGAGCAGTTCTTC
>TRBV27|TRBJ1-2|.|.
CASSLSLEGALYYGYTF
TGTGCCAGCAGTTTATCGTTGGAGGGAGCGTTATACTATGGCTACACCTTC
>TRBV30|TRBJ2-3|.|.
CARGFADTQYF
TGTGCCCGGGGGTTCGCAGATACGCAGTATTTT
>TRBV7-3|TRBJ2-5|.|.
CASSTEVQETQYF
TGTGCCAGCAGCACCGAGGTACAAGAGACCCAGTACTTC
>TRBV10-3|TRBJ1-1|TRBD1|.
CAISERGQPAFF
TGTGCCATCAGTGAGAGGGGGCAGCCGGCTTTCTTT
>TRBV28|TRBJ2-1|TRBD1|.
CASSPMPGQVSGVNYNEQFF
TGTGCCAGCAGCCCAATGCCGGGACAGGTATCAGGGGTAAATTACAATGAGCAGTTCTTC
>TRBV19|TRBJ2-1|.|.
CASSKSSQQEEEQFF
TGTGCCAGTAGTAAGAGTTCCCAACAAGAAGAAGAGCAGTTCTTC
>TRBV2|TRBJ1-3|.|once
CASTHSYTSTGNTIYF
TGTGCCAGCACGCACAGCTACACCTCTACGGGAAACACCATATATTTT
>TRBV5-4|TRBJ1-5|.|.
CASSFQGNQPQHF
TGTGCCAGCAGCTTCCAGGGCAATCAGCCCCAGCATTTT
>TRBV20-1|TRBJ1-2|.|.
CSANRDLGYTF
TGCAGTGCAAACAGGGATCTCGGCTACACCTTC
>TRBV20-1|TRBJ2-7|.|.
CSARKGAEQYF
TGCAGTGCTAGGAAGGGAGCCGAGCAGTACTTC
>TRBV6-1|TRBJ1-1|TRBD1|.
CASGISGGTEAFF
TGTGCCAGCGGAATCTCAGGGGGCACTGAAGCTTTCTTT
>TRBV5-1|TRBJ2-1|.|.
CASSSGRGEQFF
TGCGCCAGCAGCTCCGGACGGGGTGAGCAGTTCTTC
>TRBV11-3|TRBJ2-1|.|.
CASSLGVGYNEQFF
TGTGCCAGCAGCTTGGGAGTAGGGTACAATGAGCAGTTCTTC
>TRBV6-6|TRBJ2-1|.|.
CASSPNREQFF
TGTGCCAGCAGTCCCAACAGGGAGCAGTTCTTC
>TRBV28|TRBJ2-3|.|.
CASTRRLEGTDTQYF
TGTGCCAGCACCAGACGACTCGAGGGTACAGATACGCAGTATTTT
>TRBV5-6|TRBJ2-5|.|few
CASSIPWARSETQYF
TGTGCCAGCAGCATACCGTGGGCGCGGTCGGAGACCCAGTACTTC
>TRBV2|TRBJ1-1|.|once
CASSEARAGLTRTEAFF
TGTGCCAGCAGTGAAGCCAGGGCAGGGCTTACTAGGACTGAAGCTTTCTTT
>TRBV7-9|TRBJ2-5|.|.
CASSLRSGVQETQYF
TGTGCCAGCAGCTTACGGTCAGGGGTCCAAGAGACCCAGTACTTC
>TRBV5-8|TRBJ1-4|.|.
CASSLRGANEKLFF
TGTGCCAGCAGCTTGCGGGGGGCTAATGAAAAACTGTTTTTT
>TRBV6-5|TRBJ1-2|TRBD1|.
CASSPDRSYGYTF
TGTGCCAGCAGTCCGGACAGGAGCTATGGCTACACCTTC
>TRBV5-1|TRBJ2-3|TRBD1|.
CASSLQGAGTDTQYF
TGCGCCAGCAGCTTGCAGGGGGCGGGCACAGATACGCAGTATTTT
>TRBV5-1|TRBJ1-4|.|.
CASSDPGALGEKLFF
TGCGCCAGCAGCGACCCAGGGGCGTTGGGAGAAAAACTGTTTTTT
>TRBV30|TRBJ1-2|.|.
CAWSLPAGASTF
TGTGCCTGGAGTCTACCCGCGGGGGCCAGCACCTTC
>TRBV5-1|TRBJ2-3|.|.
CASSFATRGEDTQYF
TGCGCCAGCAGCTTTGCTACCAGGGGGGAAGATACGCAGTATTTT
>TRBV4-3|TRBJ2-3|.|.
CASSQEINLQYTTDTQYF
TGCGCCAGCAGCCAAGAGATAAACCTGCAATATACCACAGATACGCAGTATTTT
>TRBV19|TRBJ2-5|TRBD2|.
CASRFLGAGDQETQYF
TGTGCCAGTAGGTTCTTGGGAGCGGGGGACCAAGAGACCCAGTACTTC
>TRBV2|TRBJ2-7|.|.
CASRRDTSYEQYF
TGTGCCAGCAGGAGGGACACCTCCTACGAGCAGTACTTC
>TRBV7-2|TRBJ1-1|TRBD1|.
CASSQDRVNTEAFF
TGTGCCAGCAGCCAGGACAGGGTGAACACTGAAGCTTTCTTT
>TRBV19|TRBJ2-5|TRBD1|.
CASSIGGTAKETQYF
TGTGCCAGTAGTATAGGGGGGACAGCCAAAGAGACCCAGTACTTC
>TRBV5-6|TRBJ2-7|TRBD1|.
CASSLKSSGGFGAYEQYF
TGTGCCAGCAGTCTGAAGAGTTCAGGGGGTTTTGGAGCTTACGAGCAGTACTTC
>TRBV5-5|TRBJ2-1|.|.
CASSSMGHEQFF
TGTGCCAGCAGCTCTATGGGGCATGAGCAGTTCTTC
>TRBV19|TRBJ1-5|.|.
CASSPRGTQPQHF
TGTGCCAGTAGTCCCCGGGGTACTCAGCCCCAGCATTTT
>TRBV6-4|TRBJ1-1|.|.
CASSEAVATEAFF
TGTGCCAGCAGTGAGGCCGTGGCCACTGAAGCTTTCTTT
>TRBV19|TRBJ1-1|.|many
CASSIDWNTEAFF
TGTGCCAGTAGTATAGATTGGAACACTGAAGCTTTCTTT
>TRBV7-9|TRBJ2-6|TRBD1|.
CAGNPLGQGSTGANVLTF
TGTGCCGGCAACCCCCTGGGACAGGGGTCGACTGGGGCCAACGTCCTGACTTTC
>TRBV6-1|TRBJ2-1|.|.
CASSKQGYNEQFF
TGTGCCAGCAGTAAACAGGGATACAATGAGCAGTTCTTC